This TCR beta chain emerged from a study of neurological immune-mediated disorders. Findings of the study overall: Sharing of CDR3 amino acid sequences among expanded clones across subjects was absent, suggesting private repertoires in all groups.

Sequencing runs each generated in excess of 170 million TCR-beta sequences derived from 15-18 subjects. Each CDR3 protein gets one entry after TCRdb re-called the 5' RACE reads with MiXCR. This table has over 15,000 distinct CDR3 sequences, around 11% appearing once. This clonotype has ten or more counts. Its antigen is unidentified. Germline V CDR1 and CDR2: SQVTM, ANQGSEA. CDR3 length: 13 residues. Sorted libraries were derived from approximately 990,000 CD4+ or CD8+ T cells. Sequenced: CD8+ T cells from blood. The origin of this receptor is a woman between 50 and 59 years old in good health. The chain has TRBV29-1 and TRBJ1-1, with D possibly TRBD1 on 5 matching bases. This CDR3 is CSGLGVMNTEAFF. The CDR3 DNA is TGCAGTGGGTTGGGGGTAATGAACACTGAAGCTTTCTTT.